The subject of this entry is one TCR beta chain. Under the authors' procedure: Amplification of reference gene primers was used by the study to estimate nucleated cell counts. Method: immunoSEQ multiplex PCR; TCRdb's copy keeps in-frame clones and lacks some. V and J calls plus clone size are reproduced from that table; the DNA served to infer D and trimming. The sample records fewer than 350,000 clones, 81% being singletons. This sample is drawn from a study of blood T cell repertoires in COVID-19. Across the whole study: Whether acute or convalescent, the COVID-19 samples came from the United States, Italy and Spain. The cDNA or gDNA used as material had been derived from T cells, B-cell-depleted T cells, or PBMCs.

V lost 5 bases to trimming and J lost 4 bases; unmatched junction nucleotides: 14. Germline CDR1 is SGHNT and CDR2 is YYREEE (reference sequence). The CDR3 has 16 residues. This rearrangement joins TRBV5-4 to TRBJ1-2; TRBD1 matches 7 bases. Sequencing input: peripheral blood. The TCR originated in a woman in her sixties or seventies with active or convalescent COVID-19. CDR3 residues: CASRAGTEKGVYGYTF. For the CDR3, the DNA is TGTGCCAGCAGAGCCGGGACAGAAAAGGGGGTCTATGGCTACACCTTC.